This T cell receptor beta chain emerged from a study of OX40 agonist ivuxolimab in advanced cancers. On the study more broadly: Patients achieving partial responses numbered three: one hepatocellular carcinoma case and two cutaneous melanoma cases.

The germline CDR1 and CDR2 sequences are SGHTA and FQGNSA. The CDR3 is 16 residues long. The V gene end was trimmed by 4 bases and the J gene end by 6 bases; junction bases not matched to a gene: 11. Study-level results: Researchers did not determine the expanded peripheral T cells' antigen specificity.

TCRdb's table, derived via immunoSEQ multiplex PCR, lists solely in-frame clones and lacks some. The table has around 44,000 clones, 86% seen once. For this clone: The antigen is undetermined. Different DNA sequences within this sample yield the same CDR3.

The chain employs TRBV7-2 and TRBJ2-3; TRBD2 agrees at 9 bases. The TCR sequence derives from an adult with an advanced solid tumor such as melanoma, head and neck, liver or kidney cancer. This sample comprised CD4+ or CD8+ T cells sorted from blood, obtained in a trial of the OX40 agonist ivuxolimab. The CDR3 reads CASSSIGRGGSDTQYF. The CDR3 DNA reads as TGTGCCAGCAGCTCCATTGGGCGGGGGGGCTCGGATACGCAGTATTTT.